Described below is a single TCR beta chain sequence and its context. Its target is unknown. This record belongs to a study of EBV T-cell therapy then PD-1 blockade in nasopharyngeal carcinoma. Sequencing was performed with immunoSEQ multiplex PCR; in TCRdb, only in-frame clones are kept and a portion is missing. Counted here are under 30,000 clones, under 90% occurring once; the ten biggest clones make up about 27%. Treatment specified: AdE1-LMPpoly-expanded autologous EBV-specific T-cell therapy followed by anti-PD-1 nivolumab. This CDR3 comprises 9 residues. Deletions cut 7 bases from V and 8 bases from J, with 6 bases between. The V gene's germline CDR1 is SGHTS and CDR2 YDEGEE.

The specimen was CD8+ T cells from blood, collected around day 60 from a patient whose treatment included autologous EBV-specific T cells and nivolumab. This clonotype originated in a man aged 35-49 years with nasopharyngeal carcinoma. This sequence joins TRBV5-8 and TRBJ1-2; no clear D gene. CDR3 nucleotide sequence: TGTGCCAGCCTTGGGGGCTACACCTTC. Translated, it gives CASLGGYTF.